These 31 T cell receptor beta chains originate from one sample sequenced in a study of regulatory T cells in long-lasting Graves disease. The time point is: persistent/refractory GD, antithyroid drugs over 5 years with positive TRAb. PBMCs were the source of the RNA used for TCR sequencing. With iRepertoire HTBI primers and Arm-PCR of CDR3 regions, TCR beta libraries were built. TCRdb ran MiXCR on the multiplex PCR reads and lists one entry per CDR3 protein. The table has about 430,000 distinct CDR3 sequences, around 20% seen once. The starting material was peripheral blood mononuclear cells (PBMCs), obtained when the disease was refractory, from a patient treated with antithyroid drugs. The receptors derive from a female donor with Graves disease.

This sequence joins TRBV18 and TRBJ2-5; D is uncertain. Trimming pared 2 bases from V and 3 bases from J, leaving 7 bases between. Germline CDR1 KGHSH, CDR2 LQKENI. There are 13 residues in the CDR3. Written as DNA, the CDR3 is TGTGCCAGCTCACCATCTGGAAAAGAGACCCAGTACTTC. Its translation is CASSPSGKETQYF. Variable domain in full (rest from reference TRBV18 and TRBJ2-5): NAGVMQNPRHLVRRRGQEARLRCSPMKGHSHVYWYRQLPEEGLKFMVYLQKENIIDESGMPKERFSAEFPKEGPSILRIQQVVRGDSAAYFCASSPSGKETQYFGPGTRLLVL.

The rearrangement joins TRBV4-2 to TRBJ1-1; TRBD1 matches at 7 bases. With V trimmed by 4 bases and J by 0 bases, 5 bases remained unmatched. The V gene's germline CDR1 is LGHNA and CDR2 YNFKEQ. CDR3 length: 15 residues. The CDR3 DNA sequence: TGTGCCAGCAGCCCCATCGGGACAGTGAACACTGAAGCTTTCTTT. This codes for CASSPIGTVNTEAFF.

The chain joins TRBV6-5 to TRBJ2-5; no clear D gene. Matching the DNA end better, TRBJ2-7 makes the J call doubtful. CDR1 is MNHEY and CDR2 is SVGAGI in the germline V gene. This CDR3 comprises 14 residues. CDR3 coding DNA: TGTGCCAGCAGTTACTACGCTCAGTCCTACGAGCAGTACTTC. Residues: CASSYYAQSYEQYF.

The CDR3 bases are TGTGCCAGCGTAGGGATGCGTGGCTACACCTTC. Translating gives CASVGMRGYTF. This chain joins TRBV27 and TRBJ1-2; D remains ambiguous. This CDR3 comprises 11 residues. V lost 8 bases and J 7 bases, leaving 11 bases between the germline ends. The germline CDR1 and CDR2 sequences are MNHEY and SMNVEV (reference sequence).

This clonotype has just one count. Being one base from a much bigger clone, this may be a read error. The CDR3 sequence: CSARDSGTYTYGQYF. CDR3 DNA sequence: TGCAGTGCTAGAGACTCGGGGACCTATACCTACGGGCAGTACTTC. This chain joins TRBV20-1 and TRBJ2-7, with D perhaps given as TRBD1 or TRBD2 (5 bases each). Per germline, CDR1 DFQATT and CDR2 SNEGSKA (reference sequence). CDR3 length: 15 amino acids.

Notes on this clonotype: This may arise from a read error, as a much more abundant clone is one base away. The V call is TRBV5-1, the J call TRBJ1-1; D uncertain. CDR1 and CDR2 from the germline V gene are SGHRS and YFSETQ. V was shortened by 6 bases and J by 7 bases, with 22 bases between the two germline ends. This CDR3 region has 15 residues. The CDR3 is CASNFGEPTGGEAFF. The CDR3 DNA is TGCGCCAGCAACTTTGGGGAGCCCACGGGCGGTGAAGCTTTCTTT.

With respect to this clonotype: Without the conserved terminal phenylalanine or tryptophan, this CDR3 likely stems from a read error. V usage is TRBV28 and J usage is TRBJ1-1; the match to TRBD1 covers 10 bases. Losses at the gene ends were 6 bases for V and 4 bases for J; bases not matched to a gene: 5. The CDR3 has 14 amino acids. The V gene's germline CDR1 is MDHEN and CDR2 SYDVKM. The DNA of the CDR3 is TGTGCCAGCAGCTGGGGACAGGGGAGCACTGAAGCTTTCCTT. Translation gives CASSWGQGSTEAFL.

In its sample, this clonotype was seen many times. V usage is TRBV2 and J usage is TRBJ1-1, with D uncertain. V lost 7 bases and J 2 bases, leaving 17 bases between the germline ends. Germline V gene lookup returns CDR1 SNHLY and CDR2 FYNNEI. The CDR3 is made up of 15 amino acids. CDR3 region: CASKTRGEYNTEAFF. The CDR3 nucleotides are TGTGCCAGCAAGACCCGCGGGGAATATAACACTGAAGCTTTCTTT. Full variable domain (outside the CDR3, taken from reference TRBV2 and TRBJ1-1): EPEVTQTPSHQVTQMGQEVILRCVPISNHLYFYWYRQILGQKVEFLVSFYNNEISEKSEIFDDQFSVERPDGSNFTLKIRSTKLEDSAMYFCASKTRGEYNTEAFFGQGTRLTVV.

V usage is TRBV12-5 and J usage is TRBJ2-3; D is undetermined. Between the trimmed V and J ends, which lost 1 base and 8 bases, there was a span of 10 bases. From germline, CDR1 is LGHNT and CDR2 FRNRAP. The CDR3 covers 13 residues. In DNA, the CDR3 is TGTGCTAGTGGTTTGGGTCTAGACGCTACGCAGTATTTT. Protein sequence: CASGLGLDATQYF.

This clonotype has ten or more counts. The chain carries TRBV12-3 or TRBV12-4 and TRBJ1-2; D gene unclear. The V end was cut by 5 bases, the J end by 1 base, with 23 bases between. The CDR3 runs 18 residues. CDR3 bases: TGTGCCAGCAGTCCCCGCTCTCCCAGCCCCACAAATAACTATGGCTACACCTTC. Residues: CASSPRSPSPTNNYGYTF.

This clonotype was counted a few times. CDR3: CASSPTGGIYNEQFF. CDR3 DNA: TGTGCCAGCAGTCCGACAGGGGGGATTTACAATGAGCAGTTCTTC. The chain has TRBV12-3 or TRBV12-4 and TRBJ2-1; 9 nucleotides agree with TRBD1. With V trimmed by 5 bases and J by 4 bases, 6 bases remained unmatched. This CDR3 region has 15 residues.

This clonotype occurred many times. Sequence at one end of the junction differs from germline and may be a read error. This sequence joins TRBV28 and TRBJ2-7; 8 bases fit TRBD1. CDR3 length: 15 amino acids. Germline V lookup: CDR1 MDHEN, CDR2 SYDVKM. The CDR3 DNA sequence: TGTGCCAGCAGTTTTCGCCCCAGGGGGCTCTACGAGCAGCACTTC. As protein: CASSFRPRGLYEQHF.

This clonotype was recorded a few times. The chain recombines TRBV20-1 with TRBJ2-7; 10 bases align to TRBD2. This CDR3 has 15 amino acids. The germline V gene has CDR1 DFQATT and CDR2 SNEGSKA (reference sequence). V lost 0 bases to trimming and J lost 7 bases; unmatched junction nucleotides: 9. The CDR3 DNA sequence: TGCAGTGCTAGAGATCAAACTAGCGGGGAGGGGGAGCAGTACTTC. As protein: CSARDQTSGEGEQYF.

A note on this clonotype: This clone may be a read error of a much larger clone one base away. The chain uses TRBV10-3 and TRBJ2-5; the match to TRBD1 covers 10 bases. The J segment lost 4 bases and the V segment lost 11 bases, leaving 7 bases of the junction unmatched. Germline CDR1 and CDR2: ENHRY and SYGVKD. CDR3 length: 13 amino acids. The CDR3 region is CAGSDRGRETQYF. CDR3 DNA sequence: TGTGCCGGTTCAGACAGGGGGCGAGAGACCCAGTACTTC.

There are many counts of this clonotype. The chain recombines TRBV2 with TRBJ2-7; 13 nucleotides align to TRBD2. The CDR3 has 15 amino acids. V lost 5 bases to trimming and J lost 6 bases; unmatched junction nucleotides: 7. Germline CDR1 and CDR2: SNHLY and FYNNEI. DNA for the CDR3: TGTGCCAGCAGTAAACTAGCGGGAGGGGAGTCCGAGCAGTACTTC. This translates into CASSKLAGGESEQYF.

This clonotype was counted only a few times. This chain connects TRBV7-9 to TRBJ1-1, with 9 bases lining up with TRBD1. The CDR3 loop spans 15 amino acids. Germline trimming cut 5 bases from V and 4 bases from J; bases unmatched to any gene: 8. Germline loops: CDR1 SEHNR, CDR2 FQNEAQ (reference sequence). The CDR3 region is CASSPTGGVFTEAFF. As DNA, the CDR3 is TGTGCCAGCAGCCCAACAGGGGGCGTATTCACTGAAGCTTTCTTT. Full variable domain (outside the CDR3, taken from reference TRBV7-9 and TRBJ1-1): DTGVSQNPRHKITKRGQNVTFRCDPISEHNRLYWYRQTLGQGPEFLTYFQNEAQLEKSRLLSDRFSAERPKGSFSTLEIQRTEQGDSAMYLCASSPTGGVFTEAFFGQGTRLTVV.

CDR3 protein: CASSQPGQGGDNQPQHF. The DNA for the CDR3 is TGTGCCAGCAGTCAACCGGGACAGGGGGGAGACAATCAGCCCCAGCATTTT. The chain employs TRBV6-2 or TRBV6-3 and TRBJ1-5, with TRBD1 identical over 11 bases. V lost 5 bases and J lost 3; bases outside the gene matches: 9. CDR3 size: 17 residues. The germline CDR1 and CDR2 sequences are MNHEY and SVGEGT.

The V gene is TRBV11-2, the J gene TRBJ2-2; D not resolved. The CDR3 contains 14 residues. V shed 1 base and J shed 5 bases, with 8 bases lying between them. Germline values: CDR1 SGHAT, CDR2 FQNNGV. The CDR3 spells CASSLVGPTGELFF. In nucleotides, the CDR3 is TGTGCCAGCAGCTTAGTCGGGCCGACCGGGGAGCTGTTTTTT.

On this clonotype: One base away lies a much larger clone, so this may be a sequencing read error. The genes are TRBV7-9 and TRBJ1-1, with 7 bases fitting TRBD1. CDR3 length equals 16 residues. Germline loops: CDR1 SEHNR, CDR2 FQNEAQ (reference sequence). CDR3 coding DNA: TGTGCCAGCAGCTTAAGGGACAGCAACATGAACACTGAAGCTCTCTTT. Its protein is CASSLRDSNMNTEALF.

This clonotype was observed many times. The V and J genes are TRBV12-3 or TRBV12-4 and TRBJ2-2, with 7 bases fitting TRBD2. J gave up 4 bases and V 3 bases, and 2 bases lay outside the gene matches. The CDR3 contains 14 residues. The CDR3: CASSFVAGTGELFF. In DNA form, the CDR3 reads TGTGCCAGCAGTTTTGTAGCGGGCACCGGGGAGCTGTTTTTT.

This sequence joins TRBV7-9 and TRBJ2-4; 11 bases match TRBD1. J lost 2 bases, V lost 3 bases, and 6 bases had no gene match. Germline V CDR1 and CDR2: SEHNR, FQNEAQ (reference sequence). The CDR3 has 17 amino acids. The CDR3 DNA sequence: TGTGCCAGCAGCTTTCCCGGACAGGGGGCGACCAAAAACATTCAGTACTTC. This gives the protein CASSFPGQGATKNIQYF.

Only a few counts were recorded for this clonotype. The chain combines TRBV5-6 with TRBJ1-5, with D possibly TRBD1 on 6 matching bases. The V gene's germline CDR1 is SGHDT and CDR2 YYEEEE. Trimming removed 4 bases from V and 7 bases from J, with 15 bases in between. The CDR3 is 14 amino acids. The DNA of the CDR3 is TGTGCCAGCAGCCCCCGGGGGAGGGGGCAGCCCCAGCATTTT. Translated, it gives CASSPRGRGQPQHF.

This clonotype was recorded at least ten times. V and J are TRBV11-2 and TRBJ2-6, with D perhaps matching TRBD1 (6 bases). The CDR3 is 15 residues long. Trimming stripped 7 bases from V and 4 bases from J, with 14 bases between. Germline V gene lookup returns CDR1 SGHAT and CDR2 FQNNGV. CDR3 DNA: TGTGCCAGCACCCAGCCAGGGGCCGGGGCCAACGTCCTGACTTTC. It encodes CASTQPGAGANVLTF.

This clonotype was counted a few times. V and J are TRBV4-1 and TRBJ2-5; 12 nucleotides align to TRBD2. Germline trimming cut 4 bases from V and 10 bases from J; bases unmatched to any gene: 13. Germline V gene data show CDR1 as MGHRA and CDR2 as YSYEKL. The CDR3 spans 16 residues. The CDR3 DNA sequence: TGCGCCAGCAGCCCAGGGACTAGCGGGCAGTTGGTGGGCCAGTACTTC. This encodes CASSPGTSGQLVGQYF.

In its sample, this clonotype was seen many times. The CDR3 spells CATSRGKGGYGYTF. CDR3 DNA sequence: TGTGCCACCAGCAGAGGAAAAGGGGGGTATGGCTACACCTTC. This chain uses TRBV15 with TRBJ1-2; tentatively, D is TRBD1 (6 bases). The CDR3 sequence is 14 residues long. Deletions cut 1 base from V and 5 bases from J, with 11 bases between. Germline lookup yields CDR1 LNHNV and CDR2 YYDKDF (reference sequence).

The chain couples TRBV5-5 to TRBJ1-6, with a possible D match to TRBD1 (6 bases). There are 14 residues in the CDR3. Germline V gene data show CDR1 as SGHKS and CDR2 as YYEKEE (reference sequence). Trimming left V 4 bases short and J 7 bases short, with 12 bases between. CDR3: CASSRTTGNSPLHF. As DNA, the CDR3 is TGTGCCAGCAGCAGAACTACAGGGAATTCACCCCTCCACTTT. Full variable domain (outside the CDR3, taken from reference TRBV5-5 and TRBJ1-6): DAGVTQSPTHLIKTRGQQVTLRCSPISGHKSVSWYQQVLGQGPQFIFQYYEKEERGRGNFPDRFSARQFPNYSSELNVNALLLGDSALYLCASSRTTGNSPLHFGNGTRLTVT.

This clonotype was counted ten times or more. J is TRBJ1-2 and V is TRBV2; TRBD1 agrees at 10 bases. This CDR3 spans 16 amino acids. J lost 3 bases, V lost 7 bases, and 11 bases had no gene match. Germline values: CDR1 SNHLY, CDR2 FYNNEI. This chain's CDR3 is CASNRDRGSSYYGYTF. The CDR3 DNA sequence: TGTGCCAGCAACCGGGACAGGGGTAGCTCTTACTATGGCTACACCTTC.

This clonotype showed up many times. The rearrangement links TRBV2 to TRBJ2-3; D is unresolved. The germline gives CDR1 SNHLY, CDR2 FYNNEI. Trimming pared 5 bases from V and 6 bases from J, leaving 9 bases between. The CDR3 is 12 amino acids. The CDR3 loop reads CASSLNVDTQYF. For the CDR3, the DNA is TGTGCCAGCAGTCTGAACGTGGATACGCAGTATTTT.

This clonotype was observed at least ten times. V and J are TRBV28 and TRBJ2-5; D perhaps matches TRBD2 (6 bases). Trimming left V 3 bases short and J 1 base short, with 9 bases between. The germline CDR1 and CDR2 sequences are MDHEN and SYDVKM. CDR3 size: 14 residues. The CDR3: CASSFGEAQETQYF. In nucleotides, the CDR3 is TGTGCCAGCAGTTTTGGGGAGGCCCAAGAGACCCAGTACTTC.

Note on this clonotype: This likely came from a read error, as a far larger clone is one base away. The genes are TRBV12-3 or TRBV12-4 and TRBJ2-4; TRBD2 is a possible D gene (5 bases). The J call could be wrong; TRBJ2-7 is a better fit for the DNA end. The CDR3 sequence is 17 residues long. The CDR3 DNA is TGTGCCTGCAGTTTGGGCAGATCGGTCTACGGAGGCTACGAGCAGTACTTC. Its protein is CACSLGRSVYGGYEQYF.

Concerning this clonotype: One junction end does not reproduce the germline sequence, and a read error may be involved. This chain connects TRBV18 to TRBJ2-2; the match to TRBD2 covers 11 bases. The CDR3 loop spans 17 amino acids. The germline gives CDR1 KGHSH, CDR2 LQKENI. The CDR3 sequence is CASSPPSSGRNIGELFF. CDR3 nucleotides: TGTGCCAGCTCACCACCCTCTAGCGGGAGGAACATCGGGGAGCTGTTTTTT.